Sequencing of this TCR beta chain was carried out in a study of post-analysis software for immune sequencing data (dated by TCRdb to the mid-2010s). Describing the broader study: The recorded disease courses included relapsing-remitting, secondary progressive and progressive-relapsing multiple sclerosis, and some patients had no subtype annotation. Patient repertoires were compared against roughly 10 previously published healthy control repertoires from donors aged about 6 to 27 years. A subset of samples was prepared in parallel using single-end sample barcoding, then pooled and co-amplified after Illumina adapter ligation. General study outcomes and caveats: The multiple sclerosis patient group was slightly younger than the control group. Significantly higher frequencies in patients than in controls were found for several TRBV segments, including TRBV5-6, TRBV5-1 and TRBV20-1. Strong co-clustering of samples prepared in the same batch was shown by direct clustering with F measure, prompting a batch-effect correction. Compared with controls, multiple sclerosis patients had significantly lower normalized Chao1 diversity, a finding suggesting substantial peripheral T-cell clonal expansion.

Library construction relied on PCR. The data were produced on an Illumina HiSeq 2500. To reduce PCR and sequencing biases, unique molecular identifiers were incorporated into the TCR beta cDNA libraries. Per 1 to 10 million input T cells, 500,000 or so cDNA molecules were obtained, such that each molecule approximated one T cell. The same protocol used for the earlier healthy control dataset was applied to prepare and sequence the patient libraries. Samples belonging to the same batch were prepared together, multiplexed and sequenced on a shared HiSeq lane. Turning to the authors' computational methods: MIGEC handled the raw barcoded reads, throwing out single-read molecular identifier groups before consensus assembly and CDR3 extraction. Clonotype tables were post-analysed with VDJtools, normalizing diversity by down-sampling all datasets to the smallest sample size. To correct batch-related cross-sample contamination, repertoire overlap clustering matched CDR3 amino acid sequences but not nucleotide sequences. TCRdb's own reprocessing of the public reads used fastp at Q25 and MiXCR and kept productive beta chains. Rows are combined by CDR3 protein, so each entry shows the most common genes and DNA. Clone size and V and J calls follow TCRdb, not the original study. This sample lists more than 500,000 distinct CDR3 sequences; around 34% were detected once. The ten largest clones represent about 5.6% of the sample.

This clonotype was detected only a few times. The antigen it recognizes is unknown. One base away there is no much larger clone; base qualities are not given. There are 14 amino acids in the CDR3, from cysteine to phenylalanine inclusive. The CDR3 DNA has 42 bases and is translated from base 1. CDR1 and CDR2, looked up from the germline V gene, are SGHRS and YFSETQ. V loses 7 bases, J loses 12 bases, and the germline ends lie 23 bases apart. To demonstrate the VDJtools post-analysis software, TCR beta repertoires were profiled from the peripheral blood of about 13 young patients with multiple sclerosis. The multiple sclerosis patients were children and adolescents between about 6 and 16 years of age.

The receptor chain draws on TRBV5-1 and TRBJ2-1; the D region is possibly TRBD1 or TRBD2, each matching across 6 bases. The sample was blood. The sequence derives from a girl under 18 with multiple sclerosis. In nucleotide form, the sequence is TGCGCCAGCCGCCAAGGGGGGCTATATTTTCGGCAGTTCTTC. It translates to CASRQGGLYFRQFF.